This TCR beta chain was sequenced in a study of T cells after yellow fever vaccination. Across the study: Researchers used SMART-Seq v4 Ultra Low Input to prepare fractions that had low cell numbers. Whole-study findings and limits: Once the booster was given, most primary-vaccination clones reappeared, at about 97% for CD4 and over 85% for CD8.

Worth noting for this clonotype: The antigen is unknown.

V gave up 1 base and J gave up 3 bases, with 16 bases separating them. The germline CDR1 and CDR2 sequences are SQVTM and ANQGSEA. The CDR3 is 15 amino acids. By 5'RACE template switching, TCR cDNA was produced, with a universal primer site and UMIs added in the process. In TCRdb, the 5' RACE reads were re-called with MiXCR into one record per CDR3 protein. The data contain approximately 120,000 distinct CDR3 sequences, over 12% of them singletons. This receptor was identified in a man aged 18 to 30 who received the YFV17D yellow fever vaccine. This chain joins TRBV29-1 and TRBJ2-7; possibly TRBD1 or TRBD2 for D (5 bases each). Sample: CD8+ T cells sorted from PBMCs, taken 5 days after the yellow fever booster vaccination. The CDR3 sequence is CSVEGARGSDYEQYF. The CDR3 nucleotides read TGCAGCGTTGAAGGGGCGAGGGGATCCGACTACGAGCAGTACTTC.